Below are 11 T cell receptor beta chains sequenced from a single sample in a study of blood T cell repertoires in COVID-19. Measured with immunoSEQ multiplex PCR; TCRdb has only the in-frame clones, and not every one. This table holds about 170,000 clones, roughly 87% found once. The sequenced sample consisted of PBMCs or T cells enriched from blood (not recorded which). The receptors here all came from a woman between 50 and 59 years old who had recovered from COVID-19.

CDR3 nucleotides: TGTGCCAGCTCACCACCCCAGGGGCGTATGTCCAATGAGCAGTTCTTC. It is translated as CASSPPQGRMSNEQFF. The V and J genes are TRBV18 and TRBJ2-1; possibly TRBD1 for D (6 bases). The germline CDR1 and CDR2 sequences are KGHSH and LQKENI. The CDR3 covers 16 residues. With 0 bases removed from V and 6 bases from J, the gap between germline ends came to 15 bases.

The CDR3 bases are TGCAGCCAACAGGCTACGGGCACTGAAGCTTTCTTT. This gives the protein CSQQATGTEAFF. This chain links TRBV29-1 with TRBJ1-1; D is perhaps TRBD1 (5 bases). The V end lost 8 bases, the J end lost 4 bases, and 14 bases lay between the germline ends. The CDR3 contains 12 residues. Germline loops: CDR1 SQVTM, CDR2 ANQGSEA.

The chain couples TRBV5-1 to TRBJ1-6; 8 bases fit TRBD1. The CDR3 loop spans 17 amino acids. From germline, CDR1 is SGHRS and CDR2 YFSETQ. V trimming: 4 bases; J trimming: 0 bases; junction bases outside the gene matches: 6. Written as DNA, the CDR3 is TGCGCCAGCAGCCCAGACAGGGGAACCTCCTATAATTCACCCCTCCACTTT. Translating it yields CASSPDRGTSYNSPLHF.

A single count supports this clone. The gene calls are TRBV7-8 and TRBJ1-2; 7 positions match TRBD1. Trimming removed 5 bases from V and 6 bases from J; junction bases left unmatched: 9. The germline gives CDR1 SGHVS, CDR2 FQNEAQ. The CDR3 contains 14 residues. The CDR3 DNA reads TGTGCCAGCAGCCCCGGGACAGAAACAAATGGCTACACCTTC. It translates to CASSPGTETNGYTF.

This sequence joins TRBV3-1 (or the pseudogene TRBV3-2) and TRBJ1-2; D is undetermined. The V gene lost 1 base and the J gene lost 5 bases, with 11 bases spanning the gap. Germline V gene lookup returns CDR1 LGHDT and CDR2 YNNKEL (reference sequence). The CDR3 contains 14 residues. The CDR3 sequence: CASSQAGLPYGYTF. The CDR3 bases are TGTGCCAGCAGCCAAGCCGGACTCCCATATGGCTACACCTTC.

This chain joins TRBV18 and TRBJ1-6, with D possibly matching TRBD1 (6 bases). V dropped 3 bases and J dropped 6 bases, with 12 bases sitting between them. The CDR3 runs 15 residues. CDR1 is KGHSH and CDR2 is LQKENI in the germline V gene. The CDR3 coding sequence is TGTGCCAGCTCACCGTCCGTCAGGGGTAATTCACCCCTCCACTTT. Translated, it gives CASSPSVRGNSPLHF.

This chain links TRBV2 with TRBJ2-3; 8 bases line up with TRBD1. V was pared by 10 bases and J by 4 bases, with 7 bases of the junction left unmatched. Germline loops: CDR1 SNHLY, CDR2 FYNNEI. The CDR3 loop spans 13 amino acids. CDR3 loop: CAIPGQEADTQYF. The CDR3 DNA sequence: TGTGCCATCCCGGGACAGGAGGCAGATACGCAGTATTTT. Supplemented by reference TRBV2 and TRBJ2-3, the full variable domain reads EPEVTQTPSHQVTQMGQEVILRCVPISNHLYFYWYRQILGQKVEFLVSFYNNEISEKSEIFDDQFSVERPDGSNFTLKIRSTKLEDSAMYFCAIPGQEADTQYFGPGTRLTVL.

The chain links TRBV5-5 to TRBJ2-1; D ambiguous. The V gene's germline CDR1 is SGHKS and CDR2 YYEKEE (reference sequence). The V gene lost 4 bases and the J gene lost 4 bases, with 3 bases spanning the gap. This CDR3 spans 11 amino acids. CDR3 amino acids: CASSTYNEQFF. In DNA, the CDR3 is TGTGCCAGCAGCACTTACAATGAGCAGTTCTTC. The complete variable domain, with remaining parts taken from reference TRBV5-5 and TRBJ2-1, reads DAGVTQSPTHLIKTRGQQVTLRCSPISGHKSVSWYQQVLGQGPQFIFQYYEKEERGRGNFPDRFSARQFPNYSSELNVNALLLGDSALYLCASSTYNEQFFGPGTRLTVL.

CDR3 DNA sequence: TGTGCCTGGAGTGTCAATAGCGCGAACAATGAGCAGTTCTTC. Translated, it gives CAWSVNSANNEQFF. This chain uses TRBV30 with TRBJ2-1, with D tentatively TRBD2 (5 bases). This CDR3 spans 14 amino acids. V lost 0 bases to trimming and J lost 5 bases, with 11 bases between them. Germline-derived CDR1 and CDR2 are GTSNPN and SVGIG (reference sequence).

This clone was seen once. The rearrangement uses TRBV29-1 and TRBJ2-2; 13 bases fit TRBD2. Germline CDR1 reads SQVTM; CDR2 reads ANQGSEA. Unmatched junction bases numbered 8, after V lost 1 base and J lost 6 bases. The CDR3 totals 17 residues. CDR3 sequence: CSVEVLAGGPRAGELFF. The CDR3 DNA is TGCAGCGTTGAAGTACTAGCGGGAGGGCCGAGAGCCGGGGAGCTGTTTTTT.

This sequence joins TRBV18 and TRBJ1-2; no clear D gene. The CDR3 has 12 amino acids. Looked up from germline, CDR1 is KGHSH and CDR2 is LQKENI. The ends were cut back, 1 base at V and 7 bases at J, with 7 bases in the middle. DNA for the CDR3: TGTGCCAGCTCACCACGGGCAGTTGGCTACACCTTC. Translation: CASSPRAVGYTF.